This entry features one TCR beta chain sequence. Germline V gene sequence: CDR1 MDHEN, CDR2 SYDVKM. The CDR3 sequence is 14 residues long. The V and J ends lost 11 bases and 6 bases, in that order; junction bases with no gene match: 8. This entry belongs to a study of T cell responses to AZD1222 COVID-19 vaccine. Repertoires were generated with immunoSEQ multiplex PCR, while TCRdb's copy carries only in-frame clones and drops some. In the table there are roughly 81,000 clones, over 75% of which are singletons. The clonotype comes from an adult in good health. The sample consisted of peripheral blood, taken on day 0 of AZD1222 vaccination. V usage is TRBV28 and J usage is TRBJ1-6, with 9 bases matching TRBD1. The CDR3 coding sequence is TGTGCCCATACAGGGGGCGCGGGTAATTCACCCCTCCACTTT. As protein: CAHTGGAGNSPLHF. The full variable domain, completed using reference TRBV28 and TRBJ1-6, is DVKVTQSSRYLVKRTGEKVFLECVQDMDHENMFWYRQDPGLGLRLIYFSYDVKMKEKGDIPEGYSVSREKKERFSLILESASTNQTSMYLCAHTGGAGNSPLHFGNGTRLTVT.